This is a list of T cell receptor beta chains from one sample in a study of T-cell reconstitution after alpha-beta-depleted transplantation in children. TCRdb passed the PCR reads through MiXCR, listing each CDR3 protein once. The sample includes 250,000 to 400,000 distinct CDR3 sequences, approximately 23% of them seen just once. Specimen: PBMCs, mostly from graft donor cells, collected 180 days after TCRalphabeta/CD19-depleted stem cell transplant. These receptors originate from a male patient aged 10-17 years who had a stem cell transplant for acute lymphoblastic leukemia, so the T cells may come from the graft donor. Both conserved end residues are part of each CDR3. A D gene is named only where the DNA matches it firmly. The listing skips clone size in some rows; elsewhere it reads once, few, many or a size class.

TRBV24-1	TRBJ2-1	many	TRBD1	CATSDPRQGIRNEQFF	TGTGCCACCAGTGACCCCCGACAGGGGATAAGGAATGAGCAGTTCTTC
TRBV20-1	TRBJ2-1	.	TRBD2	CSAREAGEYNEQFF	TGCAGTGCTAGAGAAGCGGGAGAGTACAATGAGCAGTTCTTC
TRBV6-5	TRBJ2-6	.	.	CASSYRQTTGANVLTF	TGTGCCAGCAGTTACCGACAAACAACTGGGGCCAACGTCCTGACTTTC
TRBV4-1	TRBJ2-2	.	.	CASSPRPRRTGELFF	TGCGCCAGCAGCCCGAGACCCCGACGCACCGGGGAGCTGTTTTTT
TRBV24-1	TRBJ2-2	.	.	CATSAARSPFGTGELFF	TGTGCCACCAGTGCTGCTCGATCCCCGTTCGGCACCGGGGAGCTGTTTTTT
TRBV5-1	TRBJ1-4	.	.	CASSSRYTGIATNEKLFF	TGCGCCAGCAGCTCCCGATATACAGGGATTGCAACTAATGAAAAACTGTTTTTT
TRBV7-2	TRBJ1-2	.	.	CASSVTVYGYTF	TGTGCCAGCAGCGTAACGGTCTATGGCTACACCTTC
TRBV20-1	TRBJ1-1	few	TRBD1	CSLTPGGTEAFF	TGCAGTCTAACCCCAGGGGGCACTGAAGCTTTCTTT
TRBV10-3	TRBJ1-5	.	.	CAISLQGSNQPQHF	TGTGCCATCAGTCTACAGGGAAGCAATCAGCCCCAGCATTTT
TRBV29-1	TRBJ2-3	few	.	CSVVDSTRTDTQYF	TGCAGCGTTGTCGATAGCACAAGGACAGATACGCAGTATTTT
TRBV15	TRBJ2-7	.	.	CATSRDKTISYEQYF	TGTGCCACCAGCAGAGATAAGACCATTTCCTACGAGCAGTACTTC
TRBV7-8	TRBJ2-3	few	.	CASSLLEGRRPLLSTDTQYF	TGTGCCAGCAGCTTATTAGAAGGCCGCCGTCCCCTACTATCCACAGATACGCAGTATTTT
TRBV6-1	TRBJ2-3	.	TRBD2	CASSPPGGGDTDTQYF	TGTGCCAGCAGTCCCCCGGGAGGAGGAGATACAGATACGCAGTATTTT
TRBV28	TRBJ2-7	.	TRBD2	CASSLFPAGDEQYF	TGTGCCAGCAGTTTATTTCCAGCGGGAGACGAGCAGTACTTC
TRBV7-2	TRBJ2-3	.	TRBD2	CASSLAGTTGTDTQYF	TGTGCCAGCAGCTTAGCCGGGACTACGGGCACAGATACGCAGTATTTT